This is a list of T cell receptor beta chains from one sample in a study of T cells in Graves' hyperthyroidism and ophthalmopathy. TCRdb analysed the multiplex PCR reads with MiXCR anew, one entry per CDR3 protein. The table lists about 400,000 distinct CDR3 sequences, approximately 14% of them singletons. The sequenced material came from blood. The source is a woman aged 55 to 70 with Graves' ophthalmopathy. Both conserved end residues are part of each CDR3. The D gene is left open where the match is weak. Where a row states a size, it is once, few, many or the class of an expanded clone; other rows omit it.

CDR3nt | CDR3aa | v_gene | abundance | d_gene | j_gene
TGCGCCAGCAAGTATGGAGAGGGGCAAGAGACCCAGTACTTC | CASKYGEGQETQYF | TRBV5-1 | NA | NA | TRBJ2-5
TGTGCCAGCAGCCTCCCCCAGTCACGGGAGCAGTACTTC | CASSLPQSREQYF | TRBV12-3/TRBV12-4 | many | NA | TRBJ2-7
TGTGCCAGCAGCTTGTCCGGGAGTCACAATGAGCAGTTCTTC | CASSLSGSHNEQFF | TRBV7-2 | many | NA | TRBJ2-1
TGCAGCGGTACCCTCTCGGCGGGGCCGGACACTGAAGCTTTCTTT | CSGTLSAGPDTEAFF | TRBV29-1 | many | NA | TRBJ1-1
TGCGCCAGCAGCCAAGATGCTAGCGGGAGGGCCATCGAAAATGAGCAGTTCTTC | CASSQDASGRAIENEQFF | TRBV4-1 | NA | TRBD2 | TRBJ2-1
TGTGCCAGCAGTGAGACAGGAACCCAAGAGACCCAGTACTTC | CASSETGTQETQYF | TRBV28 | many | NA | TRBJ2-5
TGTGCCAGCAGCGCCAGGGACGAGAACACTGAAGCTTTCTTT | CASSARDENTEAFF | TRBV7-8 | many | NA | TRBJ1-1
TGTGCCAGCCTTCTAGCGGGAGTAGGGAATGAGCAGTTCTTC | CASLLAGVGNEQFF | TRBV2 | many | TRBD2 | TRBJ2-1
TGTGCCAGCAGTGGGGACTTCGCCTACGAGCAGTGCTTC | CASSGDFAYEQCF | TRBV12-3/TRBV12-4 | NA | NA | TRBJ2-7
TGCGCCAGCAGCCCCGCCGGTGGCGGGAGACCCGGGGAGCTGTTTTTT | CASSPAGGGRPGELFF | TRBV5-1 | many | TRBD2 | TRBJ2-2
TGTGCCAGCAGCTTGGGCACCAGCACAGATACGCAGTATTTT | CASSLGTSTDTQYF | TRBV5-1 | many | NA | TRBJ2-3
TGTGCCAGCAGTCGAGACAGGGCAGTCAATAATTCACCCCTCCACTTT | CASSRDRAVNNSPLHF | TRBV5-5 | NA | TRBD1 | TRBJ1-6
TGCAGTGCTAGCCCTAGCGGAGTTAACACAGATACGCAGTATTTT | CSASPSGVNTDTQYF | TRBV20-1 | NA | TRBD2 | TRBJ2-3
TGTGCCAGCAGTCCACAGCGGGAGTTGGGGGAGCTGTTTTTT | CASSPQRELGELFF | TRBV27 | NA | TRBD2 | TRBJ2-2
TGCAGTGCTCGGACTAGCGGGACGTACGAGCAGTACTTC | CSARTSGTYEQYF | TRBV20-1 | many | TRBD2 | TRBJ2-7
TGTGCCACGCGGGGACCCCCAGGGACGGGGCAGTTCTTC | CATRGPPGTGQFF | TRBV10-3 | NA | NA | TRBJ2-1
TGTGCCCTAATCCGGGGGGACTCGTACAATGAGCAGTTCTTC | CALIRGDSYNEQFF | TRBV7-9 | many | TRBD2 | TRBJ2-1
TGTGCCAGCAGCTTCCGTACGAGCTCCTATAATTCACCCCTCCACTTT | CASSFRTSSYNSPLHF | TRBV7-2 | many | NA | TRBJ1-6
TGCAGCGTGAGGGTAGGGGGGGGCGAGGACGAGCAGTACTTC | CSVRVGGGEDEQYF | TRBV29-1 | many | NA | TRBJ2-7
TGTGCCAGCAGCAACAATGGGCTTGAGCAGTTCTTC | CASSNNGLEQFF | TRBV3-1 | few | NA | TRBJ2-1